This T cell receptor (beta chain) appears in the sequencing data of a study of beta chain features in type 1 diabetes. Study-level background: There was similarity between patients and healthy donors in age, gender and cell yields.

The V end was cut by 6 bases, the J end by 5 bases, with 13 bases between. Looked up from germline, CDR1 is GTSNPN and CDR2 is SVGIG (reference sequence). The CDR3 totals 12 residues. Expressed TCRB transcripts got sequenced, as all isolated RNA was reverse transcribed. TCRdb's copy holds only in-frame clones and misses some; the assay was immunoSEQ multiplex PCR. The data contain around 300,000 clones, around 13% of them singletons. This clonotype originated in a man younger than 45 in good health. This chain joins TRBV30 and TRBJ2-5, with TRBD1 as a possible D gene (6 bases). Sequences were obtained from central memory CD4+ T cells from blood. The CDR3 is CACVGGLETQYF. CDR3 in DNA: TGTGCCTGTGTAGGGGGTTTGGAGACCCAGTACTTC. Full variable domain (missing parts from reference TRBV30 and TRBJ2-5): SQTIHQWPATLVQPVGSPLSLECTVEGTSNPNLYWYRQAAGRGLQLLFYSVGIGQISSEVPQNLSASRPQDRQFILSSKKLLLSDSGFYLCACVGGLETQYFGPGTRLLVL.